A single sample is the source of the 26 T cell receptor beta chains below, sequenced in a study of cytomegalovirus exposure and HLA in healthy donors. With 60 Vbeta and 13 Jbeta primers, the PCR was carried out. The table came from immunoSEQ multiplex PCR; TCRdb's copy has only in-frame clones and leaves some out. The sample's table shows around 75,000 clones. Input material: PBMCs. The receptors originated from a boy aged 5-17 years in good health and CMV-seronegative.

This rearrangement joins TRBV21-1 to TRBJ1-2. TRBV21-1 is a listed pseudogene. CDR3 length: 16 amino acids. The CDR3 nucleotides are TGTGCCAGCAGAAAAGGGGGGGGCATCCCGAAATATGGCTACACCTTC. It yields the protein CASRKGGGIPKYGYTF.

The genes are TRBV7-9 and TRBJ2-1, with 7 positions matching TRBD2. With V trimmed by 1 base and J by 6 bases, 6 bases remained unmatched. Germline values: CDR1 SEHNR, CDR2 FQNEAQ (reference sequence). CDR3 length: 15 amino acids. The CDR3 nucleotides are TGTGCCAGCAGCTTAGTTGGCGGGGGTATCAATGAGCAGTTCTTC. It specifies CASSLVGGGINEQFF.

The chain's CDR3 is CASRSWARREVFGGPFF. The CDR3 bases are TGTGCCAGCAGGAGCTGGGCCAGGAGGGAGGTTTTTGGCGGGCCGTTCTTC. The rearrangement links TRBV7-9 to TRBJ2-1, with a weak D call TRBD2 (6 bases). Germline V gene data show CDR1 as SEHNR and CDR2 as FQNEAQ (reference sequence). Deletions cut 6 bases from V and 15 bases from J, with 33 bases between. This CDR3 is 17 amino acids long.

The V and J genes are TRBV18 and TRBJ2-1; TRBD1 agrees at 7 bases. Germline values: CDR1 KGHSH, CDR2 LQKENI. The CDR3 runs to 18 residues. V was pared by 3 bases and J by 3 bases, with 14 bases of the junction left unmatched. CDR3 DNA sequence: TGTGCCAGCTCACCTCAGAGTGTCCAGGGGGATCTCTACAATGAGCAGTTCTTC. Translated, it gives CASSPQSVQGDLYNEQFF.

V usage is TRBV7-9 and J usage is TRBJ2-7; D perhaps matches TRBD2 (5 bases). The CDR3 extends over 15 amino acids. Germline loops: CDR1 SEHNR, CDR2 FQNEAQ (reference sequence). The ends were cut back, 0 bases at V and 5 bases at J, with 14 bases in the middle. CDR3 residues: CASSLARGRVDEQYF. CDR3 coding DNA: TGTGCCAGCAGCTTAGCGCGAGGGCGCGTCGACGAGCAGTACTTC.

The CDR3 sequence is CATSGERQTFDYGYTF. The DNA of the CDR3 is TGTGCCACCAGTGGAGAGAGACAGACCTTCGACTATGGCTACACCTTC. The rearrangement uses TRBV15 and TRBJ1-2; D might be TRBD1 (5 bases). V was cut by 6 bases and J by 3 bases, with 20 bases left in between. Germline lookup yields CDR1 LNHNV and CDR2 YYDKDF (reference sequence). This CDR3 has 16 residues.

J is TRBJ1-5 and V is TRBV30; 7 bases are a match to TRBD1. Trimming at V came to 5 bases and at J to 8 bases, leaving 9 bases not matched to a gene. This CDR3 contains 13 residues. The V gene's germline CDR1 is GTSNPN and CDR2 SVGIG (reference sequence). CDR3 nucleotides: TGTGCCTGGTGGTACAGGGGATGTAAGCCCCAGCATTTT. This translates into CAWWYRGCKPQHF. Filled out from reference TRBV30 and TRBJ1-5, the complete variable domain reads SQTIHQWPATLVQPVGSPLSLECTVEGTSNPNLYWYRQAAGRGLQLLFYSVGIGQISSEVPQNLSASRPQDRQFILSSKKLLLSDSGFYLCAWWYRGCKPQHFGDGTRLSIL.

The V gene is TRBV30, the J gene TRBJ2-1; D call uncertain. CDR1 is GTSNPN and CDR2 is SVGIG in the germline V gene (reference sequence). The CDR3 runs 12 residues. Trimming shortened V by 2 bases and J by 9 bases, and 11 bases separated the two germline ends. CDR3 coding DNA: TGTGCCTGGAGTAAAATGTTCGGTGAGCAGTTCTTC. Its protein is CAWSKMFGEQFF.

This chain links TRBV6-4 with TRBJ1-1, with 7 bases identical to TRBD1. Trimming removed 0 bases from V and 7 bases from J; junction bases left unmatched: 5. From germline, CDR1 is MRHNA and CDR2 SNTAGT. CDR3 length: 14 residues. In DNA, the CDR3 is TGTGCCAGCAGTGACTCGAGGGGGCGGGTTGAAGCTTTCTTT. Residues: CASSDSRGRVEAFF.

The chain has TRBV29-1 and TRBJ2-5, with 9 bases aligning to TRBD2. The CDR3 has 14 amino acids. Germline lookup yields CDR1 SQVTM and CDR2 ANQGSEA. V gave up 3 bases and J gave up 2 bases; unmatched junction bases: 4. The CDR3 DNA reads TGCAGCGTTGAGCTAGCGGGAAAGCAAGAGACCCAGTACTTC. Protein: CSVELAGKQETQYF. The full variable domain, its missing parts supplied by reference TRBV29-1 and TRBJ2-5, is SAVISQKPSRDICQRGTSLTIQCQVDSQVTMMFWYRQQPGQSLTLIATANQGSEATYESGFVIDKFPISRPNLTFSTLTVSNMSPEDSSIYLCSVELAGKQETQYFGPGTRLLVL.

The chain couples TRBV5-1 to TRBJ2-5; 7 bases are shared with TRBD2. V lost 4 bases, J lost 1 base, and 4 bases stayed unmatched. The CDR3 has 14 amino acids. Germline lookup yields CDR1 SGHRS and CDR2 YFSETQ. CDR3 DNA: TGCGCCAGCAGCGTATCTAGCGGCCAAGAGACCCAGTACTTC. Protein product: CASSVSSGQETQYF.

The chain is built from TRBV29-1 and TRBJ2-1; a possible D gene is TRBD2 (6 bases). The V end was cut by 3 bases, the J end by 7 bases, with 22 bases between. Germline loops: CDR1 SQVTM, CDR2 ANQGSEA. The length of the CDR3 is 16 residues. CDR3 coding DNA: TGCAGCGTTGACGGGACTCCGTCAGGCGGGGCGAATGAGCAGTTCTTC. This gives the protein CSVDGTPSGGANEQFF.

The V gene is TRBV11-1, the J gene TRBJ2-7, with D possibly matching TRBD2 (6 bases). This CDR3 spans 15 amino acids. Deletions cut 1 base from V and 2 bases from J, with 12 bases between. In germline, CDR1 is SGHAT, CDR2 FQDESV (reference sequence). The chain's CDR3 is CASSLGPGGAYEQYF. The CDR3 nucleotides are TGTGCCAGCAGCTTAGGCCCTGGCGGGGCCTACGAGCAGTACTTC. The full variable domain, completed using reference TRBV11-1 and TRBJ2-7, is EAEVAQSPRYKITEKSQAVAFWCDPISGHATLYWYRQILGQGPELLVQFQDESVVDDSQLPKDRFSAERLKGVDSTLKIQPAELGDSAMYLCASSLGPGGAYEQYFGPGTRLTVT.

The V and J genes are TRBV7-2 and TRBJ1-4; D is undetermined. The germline V gene encodes CDR1 SGHTA and CDR2 FQGNSA. The V end lost 5 bases, the J end lost 3 bases, and 4 bases lay between the germline ends. CDR3 length: 12 amino acids. The CDR3 DNA sequence: TGTGCCAGCAGCCAGGCTAATGAAAAACTGTTTTTT. Its protein product is CASSQANEKLFF.

The chain carries TRBV5-1 and TRBJ2-2; 12 bases align to TRBD1. The germline CDR1 and CDR2 sequences are SGHRS and YFSETQ. V lost 0 bases and J lost 3; bases outside the gene matches: 3. The CDR3 has 17 amino acids. The CDR3 loop reads CASSLVGQGADTGELFF. The CDR3 bases are TGCGCCAGCAGCTTGGTGGGACAGGGGGCGGACACCGGGGAGCTGTTTTTT.

The chain is built from TRBV27 and TRBJ1-2; D ambiguous. The ends were cut back, 1 base at V and 8 bases at J, with 17 bases in the middle. This CDR3 comprises 15 residues. Germline V CDR1 and CDR2: MNHEY, SMNVEV (reference sequence). This CDR3 reads CASSLLGREDGGYTF. The CDR3 nucleotides read TGTGCCAGCAGTTTATTGGGCCGGGAAGACGGGGGCTACACCTTC.

V gene TRBV5-1 combines with J gene TRBJ2-7, with D hard to call. The CDR3 is 13 amino acids. The V end was cut by 2 bases, the J end by 3 bases, with 9 bases between. CDR1 and CDR2 from the germline V gene are SGHRS and YFSETQ. The CDR3 loop reads CASSLGRNYEQYF. CDR3 nucleotide sequence: TGCGCCAGCAGCTTAGGCAGGAACTACGAGCAGTACTTC.

The chain carries TRBV2 and TRBJ1-3; unclear D gene. The V and J ends lost 5 bases and 0 bases respectively, with 11 bases between them. CDR3 length equals 15 residues. Germline lookup yields CDR1 SNHLY and CDR2 FYNNEI. This chain's CDR3 is CASSPVIYSGNTIYF. The CDR3 coding sequence is TGTGCCAGCAGTCCCGTTATTTACTCTGGAAACACCATATATTTT.

V and J are TRBV15 and TRBJ2-7; 8 bases are a match to TRBD2. Germline V gene lookup returns CDR1 LNHNV and CDR2 YYDKDF (reference sequence). The CDR3 is 18 amino acids. Losses at the gene ends were 1 base for V and 2 bases for J; bases not matched to a gene: 13. The CDR3: CATSRVPGGEGLPYEQYF. The CDR3 bases are TGTGCCACCAGCAGAGTGCCCGGGGGGGAGGGCCTTCCCTACGAGCAGTACTTC.

The chain recombines TRBV9 with TRBJ2-7; a possible D gene is TRBD2 (5 bases). With 0 bases removed from V and 4 bases from J, the gap between germline ends came to 11 bases. There are 14 residues in the CDR3. The germline V gene has CDR1 SGDLS and CDR2 YYNGEE. As DNA, the CDR3 is TGTGCCAGCAGCGTAGGCCTAGCTGGATACGAGCAGTACTTC. This encodes CASSVGLAGYEQYF. Based on the CDR3 plus reference TRBV9 and TRBJ2-7, the full variable domain is DSGVTQTPKHLITATGQRVTLRCSPRSGDLSVYWYQQSLDQGLQFLIQYYNGEERAKGNILERFSAQQFPDLHSELNLSSLELGDSALYFCASSVGLAGYEQYFGPGTRLTVT.

The chain links TRBV7-8 to TRBJ1-1, with D possibly TRBD1 on 5 matching bases. The CDR3 runs to 17 residues. CDR1 and CDR2 (germline): SGHVS, FQNEAQ. The germline V and J ends were trimmed by 2 bases and 0 bases, with 16 bases remaining between them. This chain's CDR3 is CASSLFTGRTMNTEAFF. The CDR3 DNA reads as TGTGCCAGCAGCTTATTTACAGGAAGGACAATGAACACTGAAGCTTTCTTT.

The V call is TRBV11-3, the J call TRBJ2-1; TRBD1 is a possible D gene (6 bases). With 5 bases removed from V and 2 bases from J, the gap between germline ends came to 13 bases. The CDR3 has 15 amino acids. Germline V gene data show CDR1 as SGHNT and CDR2 as YENEEA. The CDR3 nucleotides are TGTGCCAGCAGCCGTCGGACAGCTACCTACAATGAGCAGTTCTTC. Encoded protein: CASSRRTATYNEQFF.

J is TRBJ2-5 and V is TRBV5-6, with D uncertain. Trimming took off 0 bases at V and 4 bases at J, with 22 bases between the two ends. The germline V gene has CDR1 SGHDT and CDR2 YYEEEE. The CDR3 has 18 residues. The CDR3 region has the DNA TGTGCCAGCAGCTTGGTCTCTGTTATACCTACCCCGGGAGAGACCCAGTACTTC. It translates to CASSLVSVIPTPGETQYF.

V and J are TRBV7-2 and TRBJ2-7, with TRBD2 matching over 12 bases. The V gene end was trimmed by 5 bases and the J gene end by 3 bases; junction bases not matched to a gene: 8. Germline CDR1 SGHTA, CDR2 FQGNSA. The CDR3 is 16 amino acids. The CDR3 sequence is CASSTRTSGALYEQYF. Written as DNA, the CDR3 is TGTGCCAGCAGCACCCGGACTAGCGGGGCACTCTACGAGCAGTACTTC.

The chain employs TRBV5-1 and TRBJ2-1; D remains ambiguous. Germline CDR1 is SGHRS and CDR2 is YFSETQ. This CDR3 has 11 amino acids. V dropped 3 bases and J dropped 8 bases, with 6 bases sitting between them. CDR3 amino acids: CASSSRDEQFF. CDR3 in DNA: TGCGCCAGCAGCTCCCGGGATGAGCAGTTCTTC.

The chain is built from TRBV5-6 and TRBJ1-1; D is unresolved. Trimming took 0 bases from V and 6 from J, leaving 15 bases between them. The germline V gene encodes CDR1 SGHDT and CDR2 YYEEEE. The CDR3 consists of 15 residues. CDR3 coding DNA: TGTGCCAGCAGCTTGGCTCGGGGTAGAGTGGCTGAAGCTTTCTTT. It codes for CASSLARGRVAEAFF.